One sample yielded the 17 T cell receptor beta chains listed below, sequenced in a study of blood T cell repertoires in COVID-19. The table came from immunoSEQ multiplex PCR; TCRdb's copy has only in-frame clones and leaves some out. Altogether just over 300,000 clones are present, about 90% being singletons, with the ten largest covering around 4.3%. Sequencing input: PBMCs or T cells enriched from blood (not recorded which). These TCRs come from a woman aged 18-29 years with acute COVID-19.

The chain has TRBV5-1 and TRBJ1-2; D is perhaps TRBD1 (6 bases). CDR1 and CDR2 from the germline V gene are SGHRS and YFSETQ. The CDR3 length is 13 residues. With 4 bases removed from V and 4 bases from J, the gap between germline ends came to 11 bases. The CDR3 DNA sequence: TGCGCCAGCAGCAGGGACACGGCCTATGGCTACACCTTC. It yields the protein CASSRDTAYGYTF.

This sequence joins TRBV5-1 and TRBJ2-7; possible D gene TRBD1, 5 bases. The CDR3 extends over 14 amino acids. Trimming shortened V by 0 bases and J by 2 bases, and 9 bases separated the two germline ends. Germline CDR1 is SGHRS and CDR2 is YFSETQ. The CDR3 DNA is TGCGCCAGCAGCTTGGGCTCAGGGACCTACGAGCAGTACTTC. Residues: CASSLGSGTYEQYF.

The chain recombines TRBV19 with TRBJ1-1; 9 bases are a match to TRBD1. V shed 7 bases and J 0 bases; nucleotides not matched to a gene: 12. Germline values: CDR1 LNHDA, CDR2 SQIVND (reference sequence). This CDR3 has 17 amino acids. The CDR3: CASTSLRQGEMNTEAFF. The CDR3, as DNA: TGTGCCAGTACAAGTCTCCGACAGGGGGAGATGAACACTGAAGCTTTCTTT.

The chain recombines TRBV27 with TRBJ2-1; weak D call: TRBD2 (6 bases). CDR3 length: 14 residues. Trimming removed 5 bases at V and 7 bases at J, with 15 bases between. CDR1 is MNHEY, CDR2 SMNVEV, per germline (reference sequence). For the CDR3, the DNA is TGTGCCAGCAGTGGGGACTTGCGCGTTAATGAGCAGTTCTTC. Protein product: CASSGDLRVNEQFF.

The V and J genes are TRBV19 and TRBJ1-1; D not certain. V was pared by 3 bases and J by 0 bases, with 8 bases between. The CDR3 is made up of 14 amino acids. Germline loops: CDR1 LNHDA, CDR2 SQIVND (reference sequence). The CDR3 here is CASSMLTMNTEAFF. DNA of the CDR3: TGTGCCAGTAGTATGTTAACAATGAACACTGAAGCTTTCTTT.

J is TRBJ2-1 and V is TRBV11-1, with unresolved D. From germline, CDR1 is SGHAT and CDR2 FQDESV (reference sequence). This CDR3 has 14 amino acids. Between the trimmed V and J ends, which lost 5 bases and 10 bases, there was a span of 18 bases. The CDR3 DNA follows: TGTGCCAGCAGCCCCGAGCATCCTGAGGTAGAGCAGTTCTTC. As protein: CASSPEHPEVEQFF.

The chain joins TRBV28 to TRBJ2-1; tentative D call: TRBD1 (5 bases). The CDR3 extends over 14 amino acids. Germline loops: CDR1 MDHEN, CDR2 SYDVKM. V was cut by 4 bases and J by 4 bases, with 11 bases left in between. CDR3 coding DNA: TGTGCCAGCAGTTACAGGAATACGTACAATGAGCAGTTCTTC. Translating it yields CASSYRNTYNEQFF. Drawing the rest from reference TRBV28 and TRBJ2-1, the complete variable domain is DVKVTQSSRYLVKRTGEKVFLECVQDMDHENMFWYRQDPGLGLRLIYFSYDVKMKEKGDIPEGYSVSREKKERFSLILESASTNQTSMYLCASSYRNTYNEQFFGPGTRLTVL.

V is TRBV4-1 and J is TRBJ1-5; 8 bases agree with TRBD1. Germline trimming cut 5 bases from V and 4 bases from J; bases unmatched to any gene: 10. Germline CDR1 MGHRA, CDR2 YSYEKL. The CDR3 sequence is 16 residues long. This chain's CDR3 is CASSYEGQGANQPQHF. CDR3 nucleotide sequence: TGCGCCAGCAGCTACGAGGGTCAGGGGGCTAATCAGCCCCAGCATTTT.

The CDR3 DNA is TGTGCCAGCAGCGGAGGGACAGGGGGCTTTCAGCCCCAGCATTTT. Translated: CASSGGTGGFQPQHF. This chain uses TRBV9 with TRBJ1-5, with TRBD1 matching 12 bases. Germline V gene data show CDR1 as SGDLS and CDR2 as YYNGEE. The V segment lost 3 bases and the J segment 6 bases; nucleotides outside the gene matches: 4. The CDR3 is made up of 15 amino acids.

Here the CDR3 DNA reads TGTGCCAGTAGTACAAACACGGGAGCCTCTTACGAGCAGTACTTC. Protein sequence: CASSTNTGASYEQYF. V gene TRBV19 combines with J gene TRBJ2-7, with D tentatively TRBD2 (6 bases). The germline V gene has CDR1 LNHDA and CDR2 SQIVND (reference sequence). The CDR3 consists of 15 residues. V was pared by 4 bases and J by 4 bases, with 17 bases between.

V usage is TRBV7-9 and J usage is TRBJ2-7; TRBD2 matches at 7 bases. The CDR3 is 13 residues long. Germline lookup yields CDR1 SEHNR and CDR2 FQNEAQ (reference sequence). The junction had 11 bases not matched to a gene; V was cut back by 11 bases and J by 4 bases. CDR3 amino acids: CASRGGREYEQYF. The DNA of the CDR3 is TGTGCCTCGCGGGGCGGGAGAGAATACGAGCAGTACTTC.

The gene calls are TRBV15 and TRBJ2-1; TRBD2 matches 7 bases. V was clipped by 3 bases and J by 1 base; unmatched bases: 3. The germline CDR1 and CDR2 sequences are LNHNV and YYDKDF (reference sequence). The CDR3 contains 15 residues. The CDR3 bases are TGTGCCACCAGCAGTGCGGGAGTATCCTACAATGAGCAGTTCTTC. Amino acid sequence: CATSSAGVSYNEQFF. The whole variable domain, remainder taken from reference TRBV15 and TRBJ2-1, is DAMVIQNPRYQVTQFGKPVTLSCSQTLNHNVMYWYQQKSSQAPKLLFHYYDKDFNNEADTPDNFQSRRPNTSFCFLDIRSPGLGDTAMYLCATSSAGVSYNEQFFGPGTRLTVL.

The V and J genes are TRBV28 and TRBJ1-2; D is unclear. The CDR3 runs to 16 residues. Germline loops: CDR1 MDHEN, CDR2 SYDVKM. V lost 7 bases and J lost 3, with 21 bases in between. The CDR3 DNA is TGTGCCAGCAAACTCAATTCGCGTTTTTCGGACTATGGCTACACCTTC. It translates to CASKLNSRFSDYGYTF.

V is TRBV28 and J is TRBJ1-2; D perhaps matches TRBD1 (6 bases). V lost 6 bases and J 8 bases, leaving 22 bases between the germline ends. The CDR3 has 15 amino acids. Per the germline V gene, CDR1 is MDHEN and CDR2 is SYDVKM. In DNA, the CDR3 is TGTGCCAGCAGCCCTGGACAGCCCTGGCTCATGGGCTACACCTTC. Its translation: CASSPGQPWLMGYTF.

This rearrangement joins TRBV2 to TRBJ2-3; the match to TRBD2 covers 7 bases. The V gene end was trimmed by 5 bases and the J gene end by 0 bases; junction bases not matched to a gene: 5. This CDR3 is 15 amino acids long. Germline V gene sequence: CDR1 SNHLY, CDR2 FYNNEI. CDR3 residues: CASSLTSPSTDTQYF. The CDR3 bases are TGTGCCAGCAGTTTGACTAGCCCTAGCACAGATACGCAGTATTTT.

Concerning this clone: Distinct nucleotide sequences in the sample also encode this CDR3. The genes are TRBV27 and TRBJ2-7; TRBD1 matches at 8 bases. This CDR3 has 15 residues. The germline gives CDR1 MNHEY, CDR2 SMNVEV (reference sequence). V shed 4 bases, J shed 3 bases, and the junction held 8 bases outside the gene matches. The CDR3 DNA sequence: TGTGCCAGCAGTTCCCCCGGACAGGGAAGCTACGAGCAGTACTTC. Amino acids: CASSSPGQGSYEQYF.

This chain joins TRBV28 and TRBJ1-2, with a possible D match to TRBD1 (5 bases). Germline-derived CDR1 and CDR2 are MDHEN and SYDVKM. This CDR3 has 17 residues. Trimming stripped 3 bases from V and 5 bases from J, with 22 bases between. The CDR3 DNA reads as TGTGCCAGCAGTTTGTCCTCTTCAGGGAGGTCGAGGTATGGCTACACCTTC. This sequence encodes CASSLSSSGRSRYGYTF.